This is a list of T cell receptor beta chains from one sample in a study of Ad26.COV2.S vaccination and SARS-CoV-2 variants. Clones were read by immunoSEQ multiplex PCR, and TCRdb kept only the in-frame ones, dropping some. This sample has about 680,000 clones; around 89% occur once, and the top ten carry around 1.4%. The sequencing used peripheral blood, collected in a trial of Ad26.COV2.S vaccine versus placebo. Receptors were obtained from a person aged 18-60 years who received the Ad26.COV2.S COVID-19 vaccine or a placebo. Each CDR3 is given with its conserved first and last residue. D genes are given only for firm matches. Some rows mark clone size as missing; the rest say once, few, many or name a class of expanded clone.

>.|TRBV12-3/TRBV12-4|TRBJ2-6|.
CASRKTGANVLTF
TGTGCCAGCAGGAAAACTGGGGCCAACGTCCTGACTTTC
>TRBD1|TRBV5-8|TRBJ2-5|.
CASSWRQGSGETQYF
TGTGCCAGCAGCTGGAGACAGGGGTCGGGAGAGACCCAGTACTTC
>TRBD2|TRBV27|TRBJ2-1|.
CASSFPPIAGLSYNEQFF
TGTGCCAGCAGTTTCCCCCCTATAGCGGGGCTCTCCTACAATGAGCAGTTCTTC
>.|TRBV7-2|TRBJ1-3|.
CASSWRAGNSGNTIYF
TGTGCCAGCAGCTGGAGGGCAGGGAACTCTGGAAACACCATATATTTT
>.|TRBV6-5|TRBJ2-3|.
CASSPRRGLADTQYF
TGTGCCAGCAGTCCGAGGAGGGGGCTCGCAGATACGCAGTATTTT
>.|TRBV2|TRBJ2-7|.
CASSEDGTHEQYF
TGTGCCAGCAGTGAGGACGGGACCCACGAGCAGTACTTC
>.|TRBV9|TRBJ1-2|.
CASSVGGANYGYTF
TGTGCCAGCAGCGTAGGGGGTGCTAACTATGGCTACACCTTC
>TRBD1|TRBV5-5|TRBJ1-5|.
CASSSTGGDQPQHF
TGTGCCAGCAGCTCGACAGGGGGTGATCAGCCCCAGCATTTT
>.|TRBV4-3|TRBJ1-6|.
CASSLSLSSYNSPLHF
TGCGCCAGCAGCCTAAGCCTAAGCTCCTATAATTCACCCCTCCACTTT
>.|TRBV2|TRBJ1-6|few
CASSYRSVDSPLHF
TGTGCCAGCAGCTACCGCAGTGTAGACTCACCCCTCCACTTT
>.|TRBV29-1|TRBJ2-1|.
CSVEGERGNYNEQFF
TGCAGCGTTGAAGGGGAAAGGGGGAACTACAATGAGCAGTTCTTC
>.|TRBV19|TRBJ1-2|.
CASALRAGDYGYTF
TGTGCCAGTGCACTTAGGGCGGGAGACTATGGCTACACCTTC
>.|TRBV11-2|TRBJ2-3|.
CASSLVGGTPTQYF
TGTGCCAGCAGCTTAGTTGGCGGGACACCTACGCAGTATTTT
>.|TRBV19|TRBJ1-5|.
CASSIADSNQPQHF
TGTGCCAGTAGTATAGCTGATAGCAATCAGCCCCAGCATTTT
>TRBD1|TRBV18|TRBJ1-1|.
CASSPTGVNTEAFF
TGTGCCAGCTCACCAACAGGGGTGAACACTGAAGCTTTCTTT
>.|TRBV11-2|TRBJ2-1|.
CASSPSGRSYNEQFF
TGTGCCAGCAGCCCTTCGGGCCGCTCCTACAATGAGCAGTTCTTC
>TRBD2|TRBV5-1|TRBJ2-1|.
CASSPKLAGGGFEQFF
TGCGCCAGCAGCCCAAAACTAGCGGGAGGGGGCTTTGAGCAGTTCTTC
>TRBD1|TRBV19|TRBJ1-5|.
CASGSGTDSNQPQHF
TGTGCCAGTGGGTCCGGGACAGATAGCAATCAGCCCCAGCATTTT
>.|TRBV24-1|TRBJ2-1|.
CATSDFAGLSSYNEQFF
TGTGCCACCAGTGATTTTGCGGGCCTCAGCTCCTACAATGAGCAGTTCTTC
>TRBD1|TRBV5-6|TRBJ1-1|.
CASSFRGTFEAFF
TGTGCCAGCAGCTTCAGGGGGACCTTTGAAGCTTTCTTT
>.|TRBV7-2|TRBJ2-1|.
CASSSSPGHLNEQFF
TGTGCCAGCAGCTCTTCCCCGGGACACCTCAATGAGCAGTTCTTC
>.|TRBV6-5|TRBJ2-5|.
CASSLWTSKETQYF
TGTGCCAGCAGTTTGTGGACTTCAAAAGAGACCCAGTACTTC
>.|TRBV25-1|TRBJ2-7|.
CASSEWGALLQYEQYF
TGTGCCAGCAGTGAATGGGGGGCACTGCTGCAATACGAGCAGTACTTC
>.|TRBV18|TRBJ1-1|few
CASSPVGAENTEAFF
TGTGCCAGCTCCCCCGTCGGGGCCGAAAACACTGAAGCTTTCTTT
>TRBD2|TRBV29-1|TRBJ2-1|.
CSVEESRTSGAYNEQFF
TGCAGCGTTGAAGAAAGCCGAACTAGCGGAGCTTACAATGAGCAGTTCTTC
>.|TRBV20-1|TRBJ1-1|.
CSASSPPSIYTEAFF
TGCAGTGCTAGTTCCCCGCCCAGCATTTACACTGAAGCTTTCTTT
>.|TRBV30|TRBJ1-1|.
CAWSVDQPEAFF
TGTGCCTGGAGTGTAGACCAGCCTGAAGCTTTCTTT
>.|TRBV7-3|TRBJ2-5|.
CASSLTGTEQETQYF
TGTGCCAGCAGCTTAACGGGGACTGAGCAAGAGACCCAGTACTTC
>.|TRBV10-1|TRBJ2-3|.
CASSERRTDTQYF
TGCGCCAGCAGTGAGCGGCGCACAGATACGCAGTATTTT
>.|TRBV3-1/TRBV3-2|TRBJ1-3|once
CASSQAGGTGNTIYF
TGTGCCAGCAGCCAAGCAGGAGGGACTGGAAACACCATATATTTT
>.|TRBV4-2|TRBJ2-4|.
CASSQATGVAKNIQYF
TGTGCCAGCAGCCAAGCCACGGGAGTAGCCAAAAACATTCAGTACTTC
>TRBD2|TRBV29-1|TRBJ2-3|.
CSVRTSGTSTDTQYF
TGCAGCGTTAGGACTAGCGGGACCAGCACAGATACGCAGTATTTT
>.|TRBV5-1|TRBJ2-1|.
CASSLGGSYNEQFF
TGCGCCAGCAGCTTGGGAGGCTCCTACAATGAGCAGTTCTTC
>.|TRBV27|TRBJ1-1|.
CASSTGRAPGGTEAFF
TGTGCCAGCAGCACAGGCCGGGCCCCCGGTGGCACTGAAGCTTTCTTT
>.|TRBV10-3|TRBJ1-1|.
CAISDLGEAEAFF
TGTGCCATCAGTGACCTCGGGGAGGCTGAAGCTTTCTTT
>TRBD1|TRBV18|TRBJ2-6|.
CASSPGTGAGANVLTF
TGTGCCAGCTCACCCGGGACAGGGGCTGGGGCCAACGTCCTGACTTTC
>.|TRBV21-1|TRBJ2-6|.
CASSRGGRPSSGANVLTF
TGTGCCAGCAGCCGTGGGGGCAGGCCCAGCTCTGGGGCCAACGTCCTGACTTTC
>.|TRBV6-5|TRBJ2-7|.
CASSSDMHSYEQYF
TGTGCCAGCAGTTCGGACATGCACTCCTACGAGCAGTACTTC
>.|TRBV7-9|TRBJ2-7|.
CASSLGMGLEQYF
TGTGCCAGCAGCTTAGGGATGGGATTGGAGCAGTACTTC
>TRBD1|TRBV7-9|TRBJ2-2|.
CASSLGQGASGELFF
TGTGCCAGCAGCCTAGGACAGGGGGCAAGCGGGGAGCTGTTTTTT
>.|TRBV7-9|TRBJ2-2|.
CASSKPGLNTGELFF
TGTGCCAGCAGCAAGCCGGGACTGAACACCGGGGAGCTGTTTTTT
>.|TRBV6-6|TRBJ1-1|.
CASSPGPRRIF
TGTGCCAGCAGCCCTGGACCGAGGAGGATCTTT
>.|TRBV24-1|TRBJ2-1|.
CATSDSGEAEQFF
TGTGCCACCAGTGATTCTGGGGAAGCTGAGCAGTTCTTC